Reported below is one T cell receptor beta chain. What it binds is unknown. The V segment lost 5 bases and the J segment 3 bases; nucleotides outside the gene matches: 2. Germline values: CDR1 SEHNR, CDR2 FQNEAQ (reference sequence). This CDR3 is built from 14 residues. Deep-level assay runs were performed. The table came from immunoSEQ multiplex PCR; TCRdb's copy has only in-frame clones and leaves some out. The sample lists about 2.4 million clones; more than 90% were seen once. These data are taken from a study of shared clonotypes between healthy human individuals. Whole-study context: CD8 memory received one plate per donor, CD8 naive two, CD4 memory three and CD4 naive three.

Study-wide results and limits: Larger estimated richness was generally recorded for naive subsets relative to memory subsets. Generation probabilities were higher for clonotypes shared across all four sorted-subset donors than for unshared ones.

The sequencing input was naive CD4+ T cells sorted from blood. The subset was: CD45RA+ positively selected. The V gene is TRBV7-9, the J gene TRBJ1-1, with 11 nucleotides matching TRBD1. This sequence was found in a man in his late teens or twenties in good health. The DNA for the CDR3 is TGTGCCAGCAGCATGGGACAGGGGGACACTGAAGCTTTCTTT. Its protein is CASSMGQGDTEAFF. Combining the CDR3 with reference TRBV7-9 and TRBJ1-1 gives the whole variable domain DTGVSQNPRHKITKRGQNVTFRCDPISEHNRLYWYRQTLGQGPEFLTYFQNEAQLEKSRLLSDRFSAERPKGSFSTLEIQRTEQGDSAMYLCASSMGQGDTEAFFGQGTRLTVV.